The clone carrying this T cell receptor (beta chain) was found many times. The sample originates from a study of T cells in Graves' hyperthyroidism and ophthalmopathy. For Graves' hyperthyroidism to be stable, ophthalmopathy could not progress within 18 months. Hyperthyroidism, newly diagnosed and lasting under 2 months, affected patients aged 18 to 65. It was uncontrolled infection, other autoimmune disease, pregnancy or lactation that excluded patients. Amplification targeted TCR beta CDR3 regions from RNA transcripts. The study used the HTBI primer set for a first-round RT-PCR of the TCR CDR3. TCRdb independently ran MiXCR on the multiplex PCR reads; one entry per CDR3 protein. The top ten clones hold less than 40% of a sample with nearly 750,000 distinct CDR3 sequences, 30% to 40% of them seen once. V shed 3 bases and J shed 7 bases, with 13 bases lying between them. The CDR3 covers 13 residues. Germline-derived CDR1 and CDR2 are SQVTM and ANQGSEA.

Source material: blood. The TCR originated in a woman aged 40-49 years with Graves' hyperthyroidism. This sequence joins TRBV29-1 and TRBJ1-5, with D perhaps matching TRBD1 (5 bases). CDR3 DNA: TGCAGCGTTGAGTCAGGGATGGGGCAGCCCCAGCATTTT. Its translation: CSVESGMGQPQHF. Drawing the rest from reference TRBV29-1 and TRBJ1-5, the complete variable domain is SAVISQKPSRDICQRGTSLTIQCQVDSQVTMMFWYRQQPGQSLTLIATANQGSEATYESGFVIDKFPISRPNLTFSTLTVSNMSPEDSSIYLCSVESGMGQPQHFGDGTRLSIL.